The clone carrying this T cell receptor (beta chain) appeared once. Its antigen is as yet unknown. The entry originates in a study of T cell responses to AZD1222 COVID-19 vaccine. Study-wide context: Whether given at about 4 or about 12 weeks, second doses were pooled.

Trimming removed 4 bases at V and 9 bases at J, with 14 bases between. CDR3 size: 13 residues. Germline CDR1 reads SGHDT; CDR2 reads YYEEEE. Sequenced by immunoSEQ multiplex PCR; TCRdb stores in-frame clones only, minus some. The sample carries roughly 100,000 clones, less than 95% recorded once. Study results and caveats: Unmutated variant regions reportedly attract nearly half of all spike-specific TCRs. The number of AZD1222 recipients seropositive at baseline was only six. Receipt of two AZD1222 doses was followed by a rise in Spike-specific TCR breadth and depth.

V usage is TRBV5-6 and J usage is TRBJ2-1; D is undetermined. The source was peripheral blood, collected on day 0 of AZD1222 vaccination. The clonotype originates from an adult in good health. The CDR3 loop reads CASSPYSKGEQFF. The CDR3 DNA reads TGTGCCAGCAGCCCTTACAGCAAGGGTGAGCAGTTCTTC.